This TCR beta chain was profiled in a study of cytomegalovirus exposure and HLA in healthy donors. With 60 Vbeta and 13 Jbeta primers, the PCR was carried out. The method was immunoSEQ multiplex PCR; TCRdb's version includes in-frame clones alone and lacks a portion of them. The repertoire holds about 200,000 clones, with 80% to 90% as singletons. The ends were cut back, 4 bases at V and 5 bases at J, with 14 bases in the middle. The CDR3 is 14 amino acids. CDR1 and CDR2 from the germline V gene are MNHEY and SMNVEV (reference sequence). This sequence joins TRBV27 and TRBJ1-1; the D gene is possibly TRBD1 (5 bases). Specimen: PBMCs. The sequence derives from a man aged 25 to 45 in good health and CMV-seronegative. The CDR3 DNA reads as TGTGCCAGCAGTTCATACAGGAGTTCAACTGAAGCTTTCTTT. Its translation: CASSSYRSSTEAFF.